Listed here are 30 T cell receptor beta chains from one sample, sequenced in a study of technical replicates of blood from several donors. Generated by immunoSEQ multiplex PCR, the TCRdb table keeps only in-frame clones and is missing some. The table records some 80,000 clones, around nine tenths of them present only once. The specimen sequenced was T cells isolated from PBMCs. These receptors were taken from a human donor in good health.

This chain connects TRBV5-4 to TRBJ1-2, with 8 bases that match TRBD1. Unmatched junction bases numbered 10, after V lost 3 bases and J lost 6 bases. The length of the CDR3 is 15 residues. Germline lookup yields CDR1 SGHNT and CDR2 YYREEE (reference sequence). CDR3 residues: CASSSTIDRGHGYTF. In DNA form, the CDR3 reads TGTGCCAGCAGCTCAACCATAGACAGGGGACATGGCTACACCTTC.

The chain links TRBV18 to TRBJ2-7; D is uncertain. Germline V gene sequence: CDR1 KGHSH, CDR2 LQKENI. CDR3 length equals 16 residues. Trimming took off 0 bases at V and 0 bases at J, with 12 bases between the two ends. CDR3 loop: CASSPPGRLYSYEQYF. In nucleotides, the CDR3 is TGTGCCAGCTCACCACCGGGCAGGCTTTACTCCTACGAGCAGTACTTC.

This clone was counted only a few times. V and J are TRBV28 and TRBJ1-5; 7 positions agree with TRBD1. The CDR3 covers 13 residues. The germline V gene has CDR1 MDHEN and CDR2 SYDVKM. The junction had 7 bases not matched to a gene; V was cut back by 6 bases and J by 8 bases. The CDR3 here is CASSTGAGKPQHF. In DNA, the CDR3 is TGTGCCAGCAGCACAGGGGCCGGGAAGCCCCAGCATTTT.

V gene TRBV2 combines with J gene TRBJ2-5; possibly TRBD1 for D (5 bases). The CDR3 covers 16 residues. Germline V gives CDR1 SNHLY, CDR2 FYNNEI. The ends were cut back, 5 bases at V and 1 base at J, with 17 bases in the middle. CDR3: CASSLIGAASQETQYF. As DNA, the CDR3 is TGTGCCAGCAGTCTAATTGGGGCTGCCTCCCAAGAGACCCAGTACTTC.

The chain has TRBV6-5 and TRBJ2-1, with 9 bases lining up with TRBD2. Germline CDR1 and CDR2: MNHEY and SVGAGI. The CDR3 is 13 amino acids. J was trimmed by 5 bases and V by 6 bases; bases with no gene match: 2. The CDR3 here is CASSRLADNEQFF. In DNA form, the CDR3 reads TGTGCCAGCAGCAGACTAGCGGACAATGAGCAGTTCTTC.

This clone was recorded only once. The J gene is TRBJ2-1, the V gene TRBV10-1; 10 nucleotides line up with TRBD2. This CDR3 has 16 residues. The J segment lost 5 bases and the V segment lost 4 bases, leaving 8 bases of the junction unmatched. The germline V gene encodes CDR1 WNHNN and CDR2 SYGVQD (reference sequence). The CDR3: CASSGTPGLANNEQFF. As DNA, the CDR3 is TGCGCCAGCAGTGGGACACCGGGACTAGCGAACAATGAGCAGTTCTTC.

The V and J genes are TRBV11-2 and TRBJ1-5; weak D call: TRBD1 (6 bases). The V and J ends lost 4 bases and 6 bases respectively, with 10 bases between them. Per the germline V gene, CDR1 is SGHAT and CDR2 is FQNNGV. The CDR3 runs to 13 residues. The CDR3: CASSSTGLQPQHF. CDR3 bases: TGTGCCAGCAGCTCAACAGGGCTTCAGCCCCAGCATTTT.

This CDR3 is CASSRDGGAYEQYF. The DNA for the CDR3 is TGTGCCAGCAGCCGCGACGGGGGGGCCTACGAGCAGTACTTC. The rearrangement links TRBV11-2 to TRBJ2-7; TRBD2 agrees at 8 bases. The V gene end was trimmed by 5 bases and the J gene end by 2 bases; junction bases not matched to a gene: 5. Germline CDR1 is SGHAT and CDR2 is FQNNGV. The length of the CDR3 is 14 residues.

The V and J genes are TRBV19 and TRBJ1-4; D is possibly TRBD1 (5 bases). Deletions cut 4 bases from V and 8 bases from J, with 17 bases between. Germline V gene sequence: CDR1 LNHDA, CDR2 SQIVND (reference sequence). The CDR3 sequence is 15 residues long. The DNA for the CDR3 is TGTGCCAGTAGTAGCGACAGTTTCACTCGGGAAAAACTGTTTTTT. Protein sequence: CASSSDSFTREKLFF. The variable domain in full, with the rest retrieved from reference TRBV19 and TRBJ1-4, is DGGITQSPKYLFRKEGQNVTLSCEQNLNHDAMYWYRQDPGQGLRLIYYSQIVNDFQKGDIAEGYSVSREKKESFPLTVTSAQKNPTAFYLCASSSDSFTREKLFFGSGTQLSVL.

The chain uses TRBV4-1 and TRBJ2-6; D unresolved. Germline values: CDR1 MGHRA, CDR2 YSYEKL. Trimming left V 1 base short and J 0 bases short, with 13 bases between. The CDR3 totals 18 residues. As DNA, the CDR3 is TGCGCCAGCAGCCAAGGTGTAGTGCGTAACTCTGGGGCCAACGTCCTGACTTTC. Encoded protein: CASSQGVVRNSGANVLTF.

The V and J genes are TRBV7-8 and TRBJ1-2; 10 nucleotides agree with TRBD1. Germline V gene lookup returns CDR1 SGHVS and CDR2 FQNEAQ. The CDR3 has 14 residues. V shed 5 bases, J shed 6 bases, and the junction held 6 bases outside the gene matches. CDR3 amino acids: CASSPGDRGHGYTF. In DNA form, the CDR3 reads TGTGCCAGCAGCCCGGGAGACAGGGGGCATGGCTACACCTTC.

CDR3: CASTLQSSETQYF. The CDR3 nucleotides are TGCGCCAGCACCCTACAGAGCTCAGAGACCCAGTACTTC. The V call is TRBV5-1, the J call TRBJ2-5; D ambiguous. The CDR3 consists of 13 residues. V dropped 6 bases and J dropped 4 bases, with 13 bases sitting between them. The V gene's germline CDR1 is SGHRS and CDR2 YFSETQ.

The rearrangement links TRBV19 to TRBJ2-1, with a weak D call TRBD1 (6 bases). Germline V lookup: CDR1 LNHDA, CDR2 SQIVND (reference sequence). The CDR3 extends over 13 amino acids. The V and J ends lost 9 bases and 7 bases respectively, with 16 bases between them. In DNA form, the CDR3 reads TGTGCCAGCGCGACGGGACACCTTAATGAGCAGTTCTTC. Encoded protein: CASATGHLNEQFF.

The gene calls are TRBV14 and TRBJ2-1, with TRBD2 matching over 8 bases. The CDR3 is 17 amino acids. Looked up from germline, CDR1 is SGHDN and CDR2 is FVKESK. V lost 4 bases and J lost 0; bases outside the gene matches: 8. The CDR3 DNA is TGTGCCAGCAGCCGCCGACCGGGACTAGGCTCCTACAATGAGCAGTTCTTC. Its translation: CASSRRPGLGSYNEQFF.

The rearrangement joins TRBV7-3 to TRBJ1-6, with D possibly matching TRBD1 (5 bases). The germline gives CDR1 SGHTA, CDR2 FQGTGA. The V end was cut by 0 bases, the J end by 15 bases, with 15 bases between. This CDR3 contains 14 residues. The chain's CDR3 is CASSLTVGGRNLHF. Here the CDR3 DNA reads TGTGCCAGCAGCTTAACAGTCGGGGGTAGGAACCTCCACTTT.

The CDR3 nucleotides are TGCGCCAGCAGCCCAACCGGGACAGCCTATGGCTACACCTTC. Its protein product is CASSPTGTAYGYTF. The chain employs TRBV5-1 and TRBJ1-2, with TRBD1 identical over 7 bases. CDR1 is SGHRS, CDR2 YFSETQ, per germline. The V and J ends lost 4 bases and 4 bases, in that order; junction bases with no gene match: 7. The CDR3 runs to 14 residues.

The chain combines TRBV7-6 with TRBJ2-2; D is perhaps TRBD2 (5 bases). Germline lookup yields CDR1 SGHVS and CDR2 FNYEAQ. Trimming removed 5 bases from V and 3 bases from J, with 13 bases in between. This CDR3 region has 15 residues. The CDR3: CASSLRAGYTGELFF. CDR3 nucleotides: TGTGCCAGCAGCCTGAGGGCAGGATACACCGGGGAGCTGTTTTTT.

This chain joins TRBV15 and TRBJ2-4; the match to TRBD1 covers 8 bases. The CDR3 runs 19 residues. The V gene's germline CDR1 is LNHNV and CDR2 YYDKDF (reference sequence). V shed 2 bases and J 0 bases; nucleotides not matched to a gene: 12. CDR3 region: CATSRTSSGTGLAKNIQYF. In nucleotides, the CDR3 is TGTGCCACCAGCAGAACGTCCTCCGGGACAGGTCTAGCCAAAAACATTCAGTACTTC.

V and J are TRBV19 and TRBJ1-2; 10 bases map to TRBD1. This CDR3 is built from 15 residues. The V gene's germline CDR1 is LNHDA and CDR2 SQIVND (reference sequence). The ends lost 3 bases at V and 4 bases at J; junction bases unmatched: 5. The CDR3 region has the DNA TGTGCCAGTAGTATCAGACAGGGGGCTGTCTATGGCTACACCTTC. This encodes CASSIRQGAVYGYTF.

This sequence joins TRBV4-2 and TRBJ2-3; D is possibly TRBD2 (6 bases). The CDR3 totals 15 residues. Trimming took off 1 base at V and 2 bases at J, with 10 bases between the two ends. Germline-derived CDR1 and CDR2 are LGHNA and YNFKEQ. The chain's CDR3 is CASSQAAGNTDTQYF. CDR3 DNA sequence: TGTGCCAGCAGCCAAGCGGCGGGAAACACAGATACGCAGTATTTT.

The chain carries TRBV5-4 and TRBJ1-1; the D gene is possibly TRBD1 (5 bases). This CDR3 has 14 amino acids. V was shortened by 0 bases and J by 5 bases, with 11 bases between the two germline ends. The germline gives CDR1 SGHNT, CDR2 YYREEE (reference sequence). CDR3 sequence reads: CASSLVGEGTEAFF. As DNA, the CDR3 is TGTGCCAGCAGCTTGGTAGGGGAGGGGACTGAAGCTTTCTTT.

The chain recombines TRBV4-1 with TRBJ2-1; D gene unclear. This CDR3 is built from 13 residues. Looked up from germline, CDR1 is MGHRA and CDR2 is YSYEKL. Trimming took off 0 bases at V and 8 bases at J, with 8 bases between the two ends. The CDR3 bases are TGCGCCAGCAGCCAAGATAACAGTTATGAGCAGTTCTTC. It encodes CASSQDNSYEQFF.

The V gene is TRBV4-1, the J gene TRBJ1-1; no reliable D call. V was cut by 3 bases and J by 1 base, with 15 bases left in between. The CDR3 is 16 amino acids. The germline V gene encodes CDR1 MGHRA and CDR2 YSYEKL. The CDR3 protein is CASSQGYSSSNTEAFF. For the CDR3, the DNA is TGCGCCAGCAGCCAGGGCTACAGTTCATCGAACACTGAAGCTTTCTTT.

This clone was detected once. The chain joins TRBV6-1 to TRBJ2-5; TRBD2 matches 7 bases. Unmatched junction bases numbered 5, after V lost 6 bases and J lost 1 base. The germline V gene has CDR1 MNHNS and CDR2 SASEGT. The CDR3 has 14 amino acids. The CDR3 bases are TGTGCCAGCAGACGCGGGGGATTCCAAGAGACCCAGTACTTC. This encodes CASRRGGFQETQYF.

The V call is TRBV5-4, the J call TRBJ1-2; possibly TRBD1 for D (6 bases). Trimming took off 0 bases at V and 3 bases at J, with 12 bases between the two ends. Germline CDR1 SGHNT, CDR2 YYREEE (reference sequence). The CDR3 has 15 amino acids. CDR3 in amino acids: CASSLEWAGDYGYTF. The CDR3 nucleotides read TGTGCCAGCAGCTTGGAATGGGCAGGGGACTATGGCTACACCTTC.

As for this clone: At one end the junction does not follow the germline gene, possibly because of a read error. This chain connects TRBV7-8 to TRBJ2-3; TRBD2 matches at 7 bases. In germline, CDR1 is SGHVS, CDR2 FQNEAQ. This CDR3 is 12 amino acids long. CDR3: CASSIRLAHETF. The CDR3 DNA reads as TGTGCCAGCAGCATTCGACTAGCCCACGAAACTTTT.

The CDR3 bases are TGCGCCAGCAGCTTGATGAGGCAAGAGACCCAGTACTTC. Its translation is CASSLMRQETQYF. The chain has TRBV5-1 and TRBJ2-5, with unresolved D. The CDR3 loop spans 13 amino acids. The germline V and J ends were trimmed by 1 base and 2 bases, with 6 bases remaining between them. CDR1 and CDR2 (germline): SGHRS, YFSETQ.

This rearrangement joins TRBV7-9 to TRBJ1-3; the D gene is possibly TRBD1 (6 bases). The CDR3 runs 17 residues. Germline V gene data show CDR1 as SEHNR and CDR2 as FQNEAQ (reference sequence). With 3 bases removed from V and 0 bases from J, the gap between germline ends came to 15 bases. The CDR3 DNA reads TGTGCCAGCAGCTTTCACCGGGACACCCGCTCTGGAAACACCATATATTTT. Its translation: CASSFHRDTRSGNTIYF.

This chain uses TRBV7-9 with TRBJ1-3; TRBD1 aligns across 8 bases. The V segment lost 2 bases and the J segment 0 bases; nucleotides outside the gene matches: 12. There are 19 residues in the CDR3. CDR1 is SEHNR, CDR2 FQNEAQ, per germline (reference sequence). The CDR3 loop is CASSLSPGQGRRSGNTIYF. The DNA for the CDR3 is TGTGCCAGCAGCTTATCACCCGGACAGGGCCGACGCTCTGGAAACACCATATATTTT.

The rearrangement links TRBV9 to TRBJ2-3, with 10 bases lining up with TRBD2. This CDR3 spans 17 amino acids. The V and J ends lost 3 bases and 0 bases, in that order; junction bases with no gene match: 7. Looked up from germline, CDR1 is SGDLS and CDR2 is YYNGEE. The CDR3 loop reads CASSALLAGTSTDTQYF. The CDR3 coding sequence is TGTGCCAGCAGCGCCCTACTAGCGGGAACTAGCACAGATACGCAGTATTTT. Full variable domain (missing parts from reference TRBV9 and TRBJ2-3): DSGVTQTPKHLITATGQRVTLRCSPRSGDLSVYWYQQSLDQGLQFLIQYYNGEERAKGNILERFSAQQFPDLHSELNLSSLELGDSALYFCASSALLAGTSTDTQYFGPGTRLTVL.